These T cell receptor beta chains were read from a single sample in a study of cytomegalovirus exposure and HLA in healthy donors. Data came from immunoSEQ multiplex PCR; TCRdb stores just in-frame clones and leaves some out. The sample carries nearly 300,000 clones, 86% recorded once. Sequenced input: PBMCs. The receptors originated from a man between 35 and 55 years old in good health and CMV-seropositive. CDR3s include the opening cysteine and the closing phenylalanine or tryptophan. D genes are given only for firm matches. Size is stated for part of the rows, as once, few or many counts, or as a class when the clone is expanded.

D | J | size | V | DNA | CDR3
. | TRBJ1-1 | few | TRBV19 | TGTGCCAGTAGATCTTTTACGGGTAACACTGAAGCTTTCTTT | CASRSFTGNTEAFF
TRBD2 | TRBJ2-2 | . | TRBV7-2 | TGTGCCAGCAGCTTGCTCCGGACTAGCGGGAGCACCGGGGAGCTGTTTTTT | CASSLLRTSGSTGELFF
. | TRBJ2-3 | . | TRBV30 | TGTGCCTGGAGTGTACTGTCCGGCACAGATACGCAGTATTTT | CAWSVLSGTDTQYF
. | TRBJ2-3 | . | TRBV28 | TGTGCCAGCATGCGACGCGCGGGCACAGATACGCAGTATTTT | CASMRRAGTDTQYF
TRBD2 | TRBJ2-3 | . | TRBV19 | TGTGCCAGCTCATCGGGAGGACCAGATACGCAGTATTTT | CASSSGGPDTQYF
TRBD1 | TRBJ1-4 | . | TRBV10-1 | TGCGCCAGCAGTGAGACTCCGACAGGGAGAAAACTGTTTTTT | CASSETPTGRKLFF
. | TRBJ2-1 | . | TRBV18 | TGTGCCAGCTCACCGAGCAGGGATGAGCAGTTCTTC | CASSPSRDEQFF
. | TRBJ1-1 | . | TRBV5-4 | TGTGCCAGCAGTTTAAGGTCGGAGCACACTGAAGCTTTCTTT | CASSLRSEHTEAFF
. | TRBJ1-1 | . | TRBV18 | TGTGCCAGCCAAACAGGGAGGGACACTGAAGCTTTCTTT | CASQTGRDTEAFF
TRBD1 | TRBJ2-6 | once | TRBV19 | TGTGCCAGTAGTTACCCTGGCGGGACAGGCCTCTCTGGGGCCAACGTCCTGACTTTC | CASSYPGGTGLSGANVLTF
. | TRBJ2-5 | . | TRBV7-6 | TGTGCCAGCAGCTCCTATGGGTGGGGCCCTGAAGAGACCCAGTACTTC | CASSSYGWGPEETQYF
. | TRBJ2-7 | . | TRBV19 | TGTGCCAGTAGTCCCGCGGGCGGTAGCTCCTACGAGCAGTACTTC | CASSPAGGSSYEQYF
. | TRBJ2-3 | . | TRBV19 | TGTGCCAGTAGTATCCGCGGATCTAGCACAGATACGCAGTATTTT | CASSIRGSSTDTQYF
TRBD1 | TRBJ1-1 | . | TRBV5-1 | TGCGCCAGCAGCTACAGACAGGGGGATGACACTGAAGCTTTCTTT | CASSYRQGDDTEAFF
TRBD1 | TRBJ2-3 | . | TRBV13 | TGTGCCAGCAGCTTAATCGGGACAGGGGACACAGATACGCAGTATTTT | CASSLIGTGDTDTQYF
TRBD2 | TRBJ2-5 | . | TRBV5-8 | TGTGCCAGCAGCTCCAGACTAGCGGGTGGGGTGGAGACCCAGTACTTC | CASSSRLAGGVETQYF
TRBD1 | TRBJ2-7 | . | TRBV4-1 | TGCGCCAGCAGCGCCGGGACAGGGGACTCCTACGAGCAGTACTTC | CASSAGTGDSYEQYF
. | TRBJ1-2 | . | TRBV29-1 | TGCAGCGTCCCCGGGGAACAGGGCGGAGGCTACACCTTC | CSVPGEQGGGYTF
TRBD1 | TRBJ1-6 | few | TRBV6-5 | TGTGCCAGCAGTGAAGGGACAGGGAATTCACCCCTCCACTTT | CASSEGTGNSPLHF
TRBD2 | TRBJ2-2 | . | TRBV7-2 | TGTGCCAGCAGCTTGAGGGCTAGCGGGGGCTCGACCGGGGAGCTGTTTTTT | CASSLRASGGSTGELFF
TRBD2 | TRBJ2-7 | . | TRBV19 | TGTGCCAGTAGTCTCCGACTAGCGGGCCCCTACGAGCAGTACTTC | CASSLRLAGPYEQYF
TRBD2 | TRBJ2-3 | . | TRBV25-1 | TGTGCCAGCAGTGAGACTAGCGCTGGCACAGATACGCAGTATTTT | CASSETSAGTDTQYF
TRBD2 | TRBJ2-7 | once | TRBV11-2 | TGTGCCAGCAGCGGACTAGCGGGAGGGCTGTACGAGCAGTACTTC | CASSGLAGGLYEQYF
TRBD1 | TRBJ2-7 | . | TRBV5-1 | TGCGCCAGCAGACGACAGGGGGTAGAGTACGAGCAGTACTTC | CASRRQGVEYEQYF
TRBD1 | TRBJ2-1 | few | TRBV11-2 | TGTGCCAGCAGCTACCGGGACAGGGGCCCCGGTGAGCAGTTCTTC | CASSYRDRGPGEQFF
TRBD1 | TRBJ2-6 | . | TRBV25-1 | TGTGCCAGCAGTGTGGGACAGAGCCCTGCCTCTGGGGCCAACGTCCTGACTTTC | CASSVGQSPASGANVLTF